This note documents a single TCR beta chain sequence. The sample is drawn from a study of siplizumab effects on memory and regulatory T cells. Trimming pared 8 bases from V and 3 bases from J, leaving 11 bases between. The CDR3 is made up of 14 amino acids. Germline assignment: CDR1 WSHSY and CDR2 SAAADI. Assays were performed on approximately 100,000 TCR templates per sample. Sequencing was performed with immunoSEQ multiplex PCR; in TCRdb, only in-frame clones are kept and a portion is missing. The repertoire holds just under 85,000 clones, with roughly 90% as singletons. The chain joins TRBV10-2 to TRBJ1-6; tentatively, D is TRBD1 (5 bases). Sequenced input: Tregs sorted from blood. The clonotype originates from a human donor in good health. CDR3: CASRPGDYNSPLHF. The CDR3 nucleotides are TGCGCCAGCCGCCCGGGGGACTATAATTCACCCCTCCACTTT.